Listed below are T cell receptor beta chains from one sample, sequenced in a study of identical twins. In TCRdb, the 5' RACE reads were re-called with MiXCR into one record per CDR3 protein. The sample shows approximately 230,000 distinct CDR3 sequences, 6.5% of them seen only once. These data were also filed under a second study, of T cells expressing NK-cell markers.

Sequenced: CD8+ T cells sorted from blood. These receptors were collected from a woman aged 18-29 years in good health. Each CDR3 is given with its conserved first and last residue. D genes are given only for firm matches. Some rows mark clone size as missing; the rest say once, few, many or name a class of expanded clone.

>-|-|TRBJ2-3|TRBV7-9
TGTGCCAGCAGCTTTGCCTACACTAGCACAGATACGCAGTATTTT
CASSFAYTSTDTQYF
>few|-|TRBJ1-1|TRBV4-1
TGCGCCAGCAGCCAAGGTTGGACTGAAGCTTTCTTT
CASSQGWTEAFF
>few|TRBD2|TRBJ2-2|TRBV9
TGTGCCAGCAGCGTAGCGGGGGGGCCTCGCACCGGGGAGCTGTTTTTT
CASSVAGGPRTGELFF
>few|-|TRBJ1-1|TRBV4-1
TGCGCCAGCAGCCAAGATGTCAGGGAGGGCACTGAAGCTTTCTTT
CASSQDVREGTEAFF
>few|TRBD2|TRBJ2-3|TRBV15
TGTGCCACCAGCACTAGCGGGAGGGCCACAGATACGCAGTATTTT
CATSTSGRATDTQYF
>few|-|TRBJ2-7|TRBV9
TGTGCCAGCAGCGGCTCGGTGGGGAGCCCCTACGAGCAGTACTTC
CASSGSVGSPYEQYF
>many|-|TRBJ1-5|TRBV12-3/TRBV12-4
TGTGCCAGCAGTCCCCAGGAATTACAGCCCCAGCATTTT
CASSPQELQPQHF
>-|TRBD2|TRBJ2-5|TRBV6-1
TGTGCCAGCAGGTCCACTAGCGGGGGCCCCCAAGAGACCCAGTACTTC
CASRSTSGGPQETQYF
>-|-|TRBJ2-2|TRBV5-6
TGTGCCAGCAGCGAAATACAGGGTATTGCCGGGGAGCTGTTTTTT
CASSEIQGIAGELFF
>many|-|TRBJ2-1|TRBV20-1
TGCAGTGCTAGAACCACTAGCTCTCGAGGGCATGAGCAGTTCTTC
CSARTTSSRGHEQFF
>few|TRBD1|TRBJ1-5|TRBV7-9
TGTGCCAGCAGCCTGTCCGGGACAGGGGATCAGCCCCAGCATTTT
CASSLSGTGDQPQHF
>many|-|TRBJ2-2|TRBV10-1
TGCGCCAGCAGTAGGTTGAACGGGGAGCTGTTTTTT
CASSRLNGELFF
>few|-|TRBJ2-1|TRBV29-1
TGCAGCGTTGACGAGAGGAGCTCCTACAATGAGCAGTTCTTC
CSVDERSSYNEQFF
>few|-|TRBJ2-6|TRBV7-9
TGTGCCAGCAGCTTAGTCCAGCGCTCTGGGGCCAACGTCCTGACTTTC
CASSLVQRSGANVLTF
>few|TRBD2|TRBJ2-5|TRBV5-5
TGTGCCAGCAGGACTAGCGGGAGGAGGGTGGAGACCCAGTACTTC
CASRTSGRRVETQYF
>many|TRBD1|TRBJ1-2|TRBV25-1
TGTGCCAGCAGTGAATATAGGACAGGGGGCAATGGCTACACCTTC
CASSEYRTGGNGYTF
>-|TRBD1|TRBJ1-1|TRBV11-1
TGTGCCAGTTGGATCGTCCAAGAGCTCGACAGGGTTTTATCCCCAAAAGCTTTCTTT
CASWIVQELDRVLSPKAFF
>-|-|TRBJ1-5|TRBV6-1
TGTGCCAGCCAAAGGAGCGGGAGCAATCAGCCCCAGCATTTT
CASQRSGSNQPQHF
>few|TRBD2|TRBJ2-1|TRBV4-1
TGCGCCAGCAGCCGCAGGTGGAGTAGCGGGGGGGATTACTCCTACAATGAGCAGTTCTTC
CASSRRWSSGGDYSYNEQFF
>-|TRBD2|TRBJ2-2|TRBV9
TGTGCCAGCAGCGTAGTTATGGGACTAGCGGGGGGGCGTGGCACCGGGGAGCTGTTTTTT
CASSVVMGLAGGRGTGELFF
>few|TRBD2|TRBJ2-7|TRBV7-9
TGTGCCAGCAGCTATCCGGGACTAGCTTCCTACGAGCAGTACTTC
CASSYPGLASYEQYF
>-|TRBD1|TRBJ1-1|TRBV5-6
TGTGCCAGCAGCCGGGGACAGGGCATCACTGAAGCTTTCTTT
CASSRGQGITEAFF
>many|-|TRBJ2-7|TRBV12-3/TRBV12-4
TGTGCCAGCAGTTTCCAGAACGACGAGCAGTACTTC
CASSFQNDEQYF
>few|TRBD2|TRBJ2-7|TRBV10-1
TGCGCCAGCAGTGAGTCGGAGGGGACTAGCGGGAGTCCCTACGAGCAGTACTTC
CASSESEGTSGSPYEQYF
>few|-|TRBJ2-1|TRBV12-3/TRBV12-4
TGTGCCAGCAGTCAAGGACAGTACAATGAGCAGTTCTTC
CASSQGQYNEQFF
>many|TRBD1|TRBJ2-7|TRBV5-1
TGCGCCAGCAGCTCACCGGGACAGGGCCCCTACGAGCAGTACTTC
CASSSPGQGPYEQYF
>many|-|TRBJ2-1|TRBV4-3
TGCGCCAGCAGCCAAGGCCTTCGGGAGCAGTTCTTC
CASSQGLREQFF
>few|-|TRBJ2-6|TRBV6-2/TRBV6-3
TGTGCCAGCAGTTACGGGGTCCTCTCTGGGGCCAACGTCCTGACTTTC
CASSYGVLSGANVLTF
>many|-|TRBJ2-1|TRBV20-1
TGCAGTGCTAGAAGGAAAGGCTCCTACAATGAGCAGTTCTTC
CSARRKGSYNEQFF
>-|-|TRBJ1-1|TRBV27
TGTGCAAGCGGCTACACTGAAGCTTTCTTT
CASGYTEAFF
>-|-|TRBJ2-7|TRBV5-8
TGTGCCAGCAGCTTGGCCCCGAACGAGCAGTACTTC
CASSLAPNEQYF
>-|-|TRBJ2-7|TRBV7-9
TGTGCCAGCAGCCCCGGGACTCCCCTAAACGAGCAGTACTTC
CASSPGTPLNEQYF
>many|-|TRBJ2-1|TRBV7-8
TGTGCCAGCAGCGAAGGACTCAACAATGAGCAGTTCTTC
CASSEGLNNEQFF
>few|TRBD2|TRBJ2-3|TRBV7-9
TGTGCCAGCAGCTTAGGGGACGGCGGGGGGTTCATGGATACGCAGTATTTT
CASSLGDGGGFMDTQYF
>many|-|TRBJ2-7|TRBV7-9
TGTGCCAGCAGCGGGAATGGCAAGTCCTACGAGCAGTACTTC
CASSGNGKSYEQYF
>many|TRBD1|TRBJ1-2|TRBV7-2
TGTGCCAGCAGCCCTGGACAGGTCTATGGCTACACCTTC
CASSPGQVYGYTF
>few|-|TRBJ2-2|TRBV27
TGTGCCAGCAGTTTATCTATCACGGCCGGGGAGCTGTTTTTT
CASSLSITAGELFF
>many|TRBD1|TRBJ1-5|TRBV12-3/TRBV12-4
TGTGCCAGCAGGGAACAGGGGTACAATCAGCCCCAGCATTTT
CASREQGYNQPQHF
>many|TRBD1|TRBJ1-2|TRBV12-3/TRBV12-4
TGTGCCAGCAGCACCGGGGGACAGGGTACTGGCTACACCTTC
CASSTGGQGTGYTF
>many|-|TRBJ1-5|TRBV3-1
TGTGCCAGCAGCCCTTCCGGGGGTCAGCCCCAGCATTTT
CASSPSGGQPQHF
>many|-|TRBJ1-2|TRBV7-9
TGTGCCAGCAGGGGTGACTATGGCTACACCTTC
CASRGDYGYTF
>many|-|TRBJ1-1|TRBV2
TGTGCCAGCAGTGAAAGCCAGGAGAACACTGAAGCTTTCTTT
CASSESQENTEAFF
>many|-|TRBJ2-1|TRBV12-3/TRBV12-4
TGTGCCAGCAGTTTATTGGCCATATCTAACAGGGTCGGGGACAATGAGCAGTTCTTC
CASSLLAISNRVGDNEQFF
>-|TRBD1|TRBJ2-1|TRBV27
TGTGCCAGCAGTTTTTTAGGCGCCGCGCGACAGGGGAGCTCCTACAATGAGCAGTTCTTC
CASSFLGAARQGSSYNEQFF
>few|TRBD2|TRBJ2-1|TRBV4-3
TGCGCCAGCAGCCAAGATCGGGCTAGCGGGAGGAACAATGAGCAGTTCTTC
CASSQDRASGRNNEQFF